This is a list of T cell receptor beta chains from one sample in a study of blood T cell repertoires in COVID-19. Assay used: immunoSEQ multiplex PCR; TCRdb lists only in-frame clones, some missing. The sample shows over 350,000 clones, approximately 90% of them seen only once. The sample consisted of PBMCs or T cells enriched from blood (not recorded which). The receptors derive from a woman between 35 and 50 years old who had been exposed to COVID-19. CDR3s include the opening cysteine and the closing phenylalanine or tryptophan. Each record gives: clone size, J gene, D gene, CDR3 length, V gene, CDR3 DNA, CDR3 protein. A D gene is named only where the DNA matches it firmly. Some rows have no size entry. The others give once, few or many, or a class for an expanded clone.

>.|TRBJ2-7|TRBD1|15|TRBV7-9
TGTGCCAGCAGCTTATTCCGGGACAGCCCTAACGAGCAGTACTTC
CASSLFRDSPNEQYF
>.|TRBJ2-5|TRBD1|15|TRBV24-1
TGTGCCACCAGTGAGACAGGGGGTGGGCAAGAGACCCAGTACTTC
CATSETGGGQETQYF
>.|TRBJ1-1|.|15|TRBV4-1
TGCGCCAGCAGCCGAATAACGGGGGGTAGAACTGAAGCTTTCTTT
CASSRITGGRTEAFF
>.|TRBJ1-1|.|13|TRBV30
TGTGCCTGGAGTATTGACATGAACACTGAAGCTTTCTTT
CAWSIDMNTEAFF
>.|TRBJ1-5|TRBD1|14|TRBV20-1
TGCAGTGCTAGTTTGGCGGACAGGATGTCGCCCCAGCATTTT
CSASLADRMSPQHF
>.|TRBJ2-7|TRBD1|14|TRBV7-9
TGTGCCAGCAGCTCCTCAGACAGGGGCGGCGAGCAGTACTTC
CASSSSDRGGEQYF
>.|TRBJ2-7|TRBD1|16|TRBV11-3
TGTGCCAGCAGCTTAGCTCCTAGGGACAGGGCATACGAGCAGTACTTC
CASSLAPRDRAYEQYF
>few|TRBJ1-2|.|15|TRBV27
TGTGCCAGCAGTTTAAGGTCGACTTCTAACTATGGCTACACCTTC
CASSLRSTSNYGYTF
>.|TRBJ1-5|.|15|TRBV19
TGTGCCAGTAGTATCCTCAGACAGGACAATCAGCCCCAGCATTTT
CASSILRQDNQPQHF
>.|TRBJ1-6|.|12|TRBV30
TGTGCCTGGTTTACAGCTAATTCACCCCTCCACTTT
CAWFTANSPLHF
>.|TRBJ2-5|.|13|TRBV2
TGTGCCAGCAGTATCAGGGGCGTTGAGACCCAGTACTTC
CASSIRGVETQYF
>once|TRBJ1-6|.|18|TRBV3-1/TRBV3-2
TGTGCCAGCAGCCAAACTTCGGGGCAGGGGCTCGTCGTTTCACCCCTCCACTTT
CASSQTSGQGLVVSPLHF
>.|TRBJ2-2|TRBD2|18|TRBV19
TGTGCCAGTAGTATAGGTCTAGCGGGAGGGCCGAACACCGGGGAGCTGTTTTTT
CASSIGLAGGPNTGELFF
>.|TRBJ1-2|.|15|TRBV6-5
TGTGCCAGCAAGGCAGGGGAGCGAGGAATCTATGGCTACACCTTC
CASKAGERGIYGYTF
>few|TRBJ1-1|.|13|TRBV27
TGTGCCAGCAGTTCTGAGATGAACACTGAAGCTTTCTTT
CASSSEMNTEAFF
>once|TRBJ1-5|TRBD1|18|TRBV5-8
TGTGCCAGCAGCGCCGGGACAGGGGTGGCGTTTAGCAATCAGCCCCAGCATTTT
CASSAGTGVAFSNQPQHF
>.|TRBJ1-1|.|16|TRBV7-8
TGTGCCAGCAGCTCCATCCGGGGGACCTTGAGCACTGAAGCTTTCTTT
CASSSIRGTLSTEAFF
>.|TRBJ2-5|TRBD2|17|TRBV5-1
TGCGCCAGCAGCCAGTCCCCGGGAGTAGCGGGGCAAGAGACCCAGTACTTC
CASSQSPGVAGQETQYF
>.|TRBJ2-1|TRBD2|15|TRBV24-1
TGTGCCACCAGTGCACGGGGGGGACCTTACAATGAGCAGTTCTTC
CATSARGGPYNEQFF
>.|TRBJ1-5|.|17|TRBV6-6
TGTGCCAGCAGTCGACGAGTGGGCAGGGGAATGGGTCAGCCCCAGCATTTT
CASSRRVGRGMGQPQHF
>.|TRBJ2-5|TRBD1|13|TRBV27
TGTGCCAGCAGAAGGGACAGTCAAGAGACCCAGTACTTC
CASRRDSQETQYF
>.|TRBJ1-1|TRBD1|12|TRBV2
TGTGCCAGCGACAGGGAAACCACTGAAGCTTTCTTT
CASDRETTEAFF
>.|TRBJ1-4|TRBD1|17|TRBV13
TGTGCCAGCAGCTTTTGGTCGTCCGGGACAGAAAATGAAAAACTGTTTTTT
CASSFWSSGTENEKLFF
>.|TRBJ2-1|TRBD2|15|TRBV4-3
TGCGCCAGCAGCCAATCCCCTAGCGGCTACAATGAGCAGTTCTTC
CASSQSPSGYNEQFF
>.|TRBJ1-3|TRBD1|14|TRBV9
TGTGCCAGCAGCGAACAGGGGTACGGAAACACCATATATTTT
CASSEQGYGNTIYF
>.|TRBJ1-1|.|13|TRBV15
TGTGCCACCAAACAGGTCATTAACACTGAAGCTTTCTTT
CATKQVINTEAFF
>.|TRBJ2-3|.|14|TRBV5-1
TGCGCCAGCAGCCGGGACACAGTCACAGATACGCAGTATTTT
CASSRDTVTDTQYF
>.|TRBJ2-1|.|17|TRBV4-1
TGCGCCAGCAGCCACACTCAGGGGAAGTCGGGGAACAATGAGCAGTTCTTC
CASSHTQGKSGNNEQFF
>.|TRBJ1-2|TRBD1|16|TRBV29-1
TGCAGCGTTGAAATTGACCGGACAGGAGACGTCTATGGCTACACCTTC
CSVEIDRTGDVYGYTF
>.|TRBJ1-6|.|13|TRBV2
TGTGCCAGCAGTACTCTAGGAAGTTCACCCCTCCACTTT
CASSTLGSSPLHF
>.|TRBJ1-2|.|13|TRBV24-1
TGTGCCACCAGTCGGCCAGGGGCTGAAGGCTACACCTTC
CATSRPGAEGYTF
>.|TRBJ1-3|.|13|TRBV7-3
TGTGCCAGCGGGCAGCCCTCTGGAAACACCATATATTTT
CASGQPSGNTIYF
>.|TRBJ2-2|TRBD2|16|TRBV11-2
TGTGCCAGCAGCTTAGTTATGGCTAGCGGGAGGGGGGAGCTGTTTTTT
CASSLVMASGRGELFF
>.|TRBJ2-7|.|16|TRBV7-9
TGTGCCAGCAGCTTCCTTTTCGGGGACATTTCCTACGAGCAGTACTTC
CASSFLFGDISYEQYF
>.|TRBJ2-3|TRBD2|11|TRBV27
TGTGTAGCGGGAACCACAGATACGCAGTATTTT
CVAGTTDTQYF
>.|TRBJ2-1|.|11|TRBV10-1
TGCGCCAGCAGTGTTAGCAATGAGCAGTTCTTC
CASSVSNEQFF
>.|TRBJ1-3|TRBD1|15|TRBV19
TGTGCCAGTAGTCTCGACAGGGGACGGGGAAACACCATATATTTT
CASSLDRGRGNTIYF
>.|TRBJ2-1|.|16|TRBV4-1
TGCGCCAGCAGCCGGCGACAGAGTAGCTCCTACAATGAGCAGTTCTTC
CASSRRQSSSYNEQFF
>.|TRBJ1-6|.|11|TRBV6-1
TGTGCCAGCAGTGAAGGAGCACCCCTCCACTTT
CASSEGAPLHF
>.|TRBJ2-7|TRBD1|15|TRBV19
TGTGCCAGTCAAACACGGACAGGGAGGACTTACGAGCAGTACTTC
CASQTRTGRTYEQYF
>.|TRBJ1-1|.|16|TRBV7-2
TGTGCCAGCAGCTTAGTCGGGGGGAGTTTGAACACTGAAGCTTTCTTT
CASSLVGGSLNTEAFF
>.|TRBJ2-1|TRBD2|19|TRBV14
TGTGCCAGCAGCCAAGAATATAAGCTAGCGGGGGCCCAGGTCAATGAGCAGTTCTTC
CASSQEYKLAGAQVNEQFF
>.|TRBJ2-7|TRBD2|13|TRBV5-4
TGTGCCAGCAGCCGCGGGGGGACCTACGAGCAGTACTTC
CASSRGGTYEQYF
>.|TRBJ2-3|TRBD2|17|TRBV7-2
TGTGCCAGCAGCCTTGGACTAGCGGGAGGGATCACAGATACGCAGTATTTT
CASSLGLAGGITDTQYF
>.|TRBJ2-3|.|18|TRBV6-2/TRBV6-3
TGTGCCAGCAGTTACCTGACAAAGGGGAAGGCCAGGGCAGATACGCAGTATTTT
CASSYLTKGKARADTQYF
>.|TRBJ1-1|TRBD1|12|TRBV29-1
TGCAGCGGCAAGCAGGGGGGAACTGAAGCTTTCTTT
CSGKQGGTEAFF
>.|TRBJ1-3|.|14|TRBV5-1
TGCGCCAGCAGCCGCCCCGGGGCTGGAAACACCATATATTTT
CASSRPGAGNTIYF
>.|TRBJ1-1|.|12|TRBV25-1
TGTGCCAGCAGTCGTGGACAGCAGGAAGCTTTCTTT
CASSRGQQEAFF
>.|TRBJ1-2|.|15|TRBV5-1
TGCGCCAGCAGCTTGGGACAGGACCCTAACTATGGCTACACCTTC
CASSLGQDPNYGYTF
>.|TRBJ1-5|.|18|TRBV28
TGTGCCAGCAGTTTATCTGGGTGGGGGCGCTATAGCAATCAGCCCCAGCATTTT
CASSLSGWGRYSNQPQHF
>.|TRBJ2-1|TRBD2|17|TRBV9
TGTGCCAGCAGCGTAGTGGCTAGCGGGGGGGTATACAATGAGCAGTTCTTC
CASSVVASGGVYNEQFF
>.|TRBJ1-2|.|12|TRBV30
TGTGCCTGGACCAAAGACAGGTTGGCTGCCACCTTC
CAWTKDRLAATF